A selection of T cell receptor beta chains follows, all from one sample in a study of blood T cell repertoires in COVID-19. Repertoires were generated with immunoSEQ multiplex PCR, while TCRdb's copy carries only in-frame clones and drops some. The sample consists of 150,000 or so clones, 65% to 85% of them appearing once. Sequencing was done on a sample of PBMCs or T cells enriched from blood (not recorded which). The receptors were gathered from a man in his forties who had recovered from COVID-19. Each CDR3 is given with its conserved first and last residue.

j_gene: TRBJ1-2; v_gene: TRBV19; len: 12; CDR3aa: CASSIGQYGYTF
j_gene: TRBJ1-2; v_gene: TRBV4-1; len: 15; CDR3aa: CASSPGGVGSYGYTF
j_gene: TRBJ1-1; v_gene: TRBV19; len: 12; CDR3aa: CASQGAVTEAFF
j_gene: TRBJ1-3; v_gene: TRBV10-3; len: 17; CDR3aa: CAISDFPGGGRGNTIYF
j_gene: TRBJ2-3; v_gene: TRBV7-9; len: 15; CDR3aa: CASSRGQPVTDTQYF
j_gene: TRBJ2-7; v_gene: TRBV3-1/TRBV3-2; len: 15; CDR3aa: CASSPPTSGSHEQYF
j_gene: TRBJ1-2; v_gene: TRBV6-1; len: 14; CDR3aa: CASSEWGGGGGYTF
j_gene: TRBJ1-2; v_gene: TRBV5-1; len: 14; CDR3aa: CASSSGTGVGGYTF
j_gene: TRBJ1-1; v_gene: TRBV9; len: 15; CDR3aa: CASSVLMGGNTEAFF
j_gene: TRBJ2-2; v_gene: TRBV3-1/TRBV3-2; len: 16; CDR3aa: CASSHGWRGRTGELFF
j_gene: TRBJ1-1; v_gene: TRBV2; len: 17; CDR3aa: CASNSRRVGGEYNEAFF
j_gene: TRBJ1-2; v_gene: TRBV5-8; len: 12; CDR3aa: CASSSQDYGYTF
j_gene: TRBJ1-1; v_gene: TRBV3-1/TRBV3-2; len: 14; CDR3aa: CASSQDGTGLEAFF
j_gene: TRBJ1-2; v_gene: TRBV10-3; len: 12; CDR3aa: CAIQGQGDGYTF
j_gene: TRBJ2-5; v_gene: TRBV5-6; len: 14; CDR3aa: CASSTGGAEETQYF
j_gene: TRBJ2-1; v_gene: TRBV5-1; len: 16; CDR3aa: CASSALAGGPVHEQFF
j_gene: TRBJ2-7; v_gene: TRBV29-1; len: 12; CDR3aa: CSVGVGGGEQYF
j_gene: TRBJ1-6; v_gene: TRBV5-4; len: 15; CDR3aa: CASSSSRGLGSPLHF
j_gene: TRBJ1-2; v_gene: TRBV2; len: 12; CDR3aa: CASNENVDGYTF
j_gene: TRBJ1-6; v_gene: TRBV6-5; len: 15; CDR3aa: CASRFGWGGGSPLHF
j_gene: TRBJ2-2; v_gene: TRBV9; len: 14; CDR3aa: CASSVSGATGELFF
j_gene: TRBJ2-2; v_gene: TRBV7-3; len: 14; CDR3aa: CASSLRRDTGELFF
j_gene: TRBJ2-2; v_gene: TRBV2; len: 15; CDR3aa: CASRMGLANTGELFF
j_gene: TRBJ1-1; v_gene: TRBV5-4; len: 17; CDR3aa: CASSPGTGERVNTEAFF
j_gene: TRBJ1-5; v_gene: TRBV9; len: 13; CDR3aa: CASSATGKGAQHF
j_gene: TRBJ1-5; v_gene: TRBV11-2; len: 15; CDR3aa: CASSSLAGANQPQHF
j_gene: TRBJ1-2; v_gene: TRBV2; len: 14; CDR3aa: CASGHGAGLLSYTF
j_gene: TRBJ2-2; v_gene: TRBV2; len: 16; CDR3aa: CASRAGTFANTGELFF
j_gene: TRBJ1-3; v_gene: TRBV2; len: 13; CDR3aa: CASRLNSGNTIYF
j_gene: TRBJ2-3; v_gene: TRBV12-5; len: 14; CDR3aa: CASGLGTVTDTQYF
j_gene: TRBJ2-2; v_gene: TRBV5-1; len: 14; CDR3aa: CASSLVPGTGELFF
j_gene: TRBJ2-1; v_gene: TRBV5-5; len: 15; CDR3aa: CASSSGLSESGEQFF
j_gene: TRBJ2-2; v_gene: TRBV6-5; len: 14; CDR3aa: CASTRTGDTGELFF
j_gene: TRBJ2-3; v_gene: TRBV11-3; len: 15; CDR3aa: CASSPAGGLTDTQYF
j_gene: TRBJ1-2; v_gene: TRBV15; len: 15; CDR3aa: CATSRGPAGRDGYTF
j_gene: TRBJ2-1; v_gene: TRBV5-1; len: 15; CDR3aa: CASSAFSGGAVEQFF
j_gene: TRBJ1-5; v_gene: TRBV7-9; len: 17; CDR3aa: CASSLTTTGGWHQPQHF
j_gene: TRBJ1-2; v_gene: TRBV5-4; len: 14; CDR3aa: CASSPLLGQEGYTF
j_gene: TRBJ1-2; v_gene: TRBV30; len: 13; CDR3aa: CAWHPAGVYGYTF
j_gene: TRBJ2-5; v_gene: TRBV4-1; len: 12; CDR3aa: CASSQGRGTQYF
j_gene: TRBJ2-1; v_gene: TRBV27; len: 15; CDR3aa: CASSTSGTAYNEQFF
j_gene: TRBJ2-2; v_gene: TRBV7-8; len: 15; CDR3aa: CASSSRQGSTGELFF
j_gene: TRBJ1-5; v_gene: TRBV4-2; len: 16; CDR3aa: CASSQEARQGAQPQHF
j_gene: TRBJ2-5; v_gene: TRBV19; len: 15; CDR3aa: CASSIEGLGQETQYF
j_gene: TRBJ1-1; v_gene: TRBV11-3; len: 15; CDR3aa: CASSLGSDRHTEAFF
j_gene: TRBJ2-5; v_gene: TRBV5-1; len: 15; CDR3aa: CASRPGTGGPETQYF
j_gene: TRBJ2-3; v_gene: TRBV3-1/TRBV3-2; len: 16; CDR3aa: CASSYRTSGGTDTQYF
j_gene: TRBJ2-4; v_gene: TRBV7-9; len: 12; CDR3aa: CASSFSADIQYF